A selection of T cell receptor beta chains follows, all from one sample in a study of cytomegalovirus exposure and HLA in healthy donors. Profiling relied on immunoSEQ multiplex PCR, and the TCRdb table lists in-frame clones only, not all of them. This sample has 150,000 to 200,000 clones; over 80% occur once, and the top ten carry approximately 1.4%. The specimen sequenced was PBMCs. The receptors originated from a girl aged 5-17 years in good health and CMV-seropositive. Both conserved end residues are part of each CDR3. Fields, in order: V gene, clone size, J gene, D gene, CDR3 protein, CDR3 DNA. A D gene is named only where the DNA matches it firmly. Clone size is stated in some rows and not others, as once, few, many or a class when expanded.

v_gene: TRBV7-3
abundance: NA
j_gene: TRBJ2-3
d_gene: TRBD2
CDR3aa: CASSLKVWRGSTDTQYF
CDR3nt: TGTGCCAGCAGCTTAAAGGTATGGCGGGGGAGCACAGATACGCAGTATTTT

v_gene: TRBV6-5
abundance: few
j_gene: TRBJ1-2
d_gene: TRBD1
CDR3aa: CASSFWDRVGYGYTF
CDR3nt: TGTGCCAGCAGTTTCTGGGACAGGGTTGGCTATGGCTACACCTTC

v_gene: TRBV27
abundance: few
j_gene: TRBJ2-6
d_gene: NA
CDR3aa: CASRDSFSGANVLTF
CDR3nt: TGTGCCAGCAGGGACAGTTTCTCTGGGGCCAACGTCCTGACTTTC

v_gene: TRBV15
abundance: NA
j_gene: TRBJ2-5
d_gene: TRBD1
CDR3aa: CATSSRAGTGWQETQYF
CDR3nt: TGTGCCACCAGCAGTCGGGCCGGGACAGGGTGGCAAGAGACCCAGTACTTC

v_gene: TRBV28
abundance: NA
j_gene: TRBJ2-7
d_gene: TRBD1
CDR3aa: CASSLGQFSSYEQYF
CDR3nt: TGTGCCAGCAGTTTGGGACAGTTCAGCTCCTACGAGCAGTACTTC

v_gene: TRBV11-3
abundance: NA
j_gene: TRBJ1-1
d_gene: NA
CDR3aa: CASSLGRGRQTEAFF
CDR3nt: TGTGCCAGCAGCTTAGGAAGGGGAAGGCAGACTGAAGCTTTCTTT

v_gene: TRBV5-1
abundance: NA
j_gene: TRBJ2-3
d_gene: TRBD2
CDR3aa: CASSPGGSGGTTDTQYF
CDR3nt: TGCGCCAGCAGCCCCGGGGGTAGCGGGGGGACCACAGATACGCAGTATTTT

v_gene: TRBV7-9
abundance: NA
j_gene: TRBJ1-2
d_gene: NA
CDR3aa: CASSPREVYGYTF
CDR3nt: TGTGCCAGCAGCCCGAGGGAAGTCTATGGCTACACCTTC

v_gene: TRBV30
abundance: NA
j_gene: TRBJ2-2
d_gene: NA
CDR3aa: CAWSKALAVITGELFF
CDR3nt: TGTGCCTGGAGTAAGGCTTTAGCGGTGATAACCGGGGAGCTGTTTTTT

v_gene: TRBV28
abundance: NA
j_gene: TRBJ1-4
d_gene: NA
CDR3aa: CASSRVRSGEKLFF
CDR3nt: TGTGCCAGCAGCAGGGTAAGGAGTGGGGAAAAACTGTTTTTT

v_gene: TRBV27
abundance: NA
j_gene: TRBJ1-5
d_gene: NA
CDR3aa: CATSIHSNQPQHF
CDR3nt: TGTGCCACCTCCATACATAGCAATCAGCCCCAGCATTTT

v_gene: TRBV9
abundance: few
j_gene: TRBJ2-7
d_gene: NA
CDR3aa: CASSVGTADSEQYF
CDR3nt: TGTGCCAGCAGCGTAGGGACTGCGGACTCCGAGCAGTACTTC

v_gene: TRBV27
abundance: few
j_gene: TRBJ2-7
d_gene: NA
CDR3aa: CASSLFQGRDEQYF
CDR3nt: TGTGCCAGCAGTTTATTTCAGGGGCGGGACGAGCAGTACTTC

v_gene: TRBV9
abundance: NA
j_gene: TRBJ1-1
d_gene: NA
CDR3aa: CASSVAPSPSAAGGVDTEAFF
CDR3nt: TGTGCCAGCAGCGTAGCCCCATCACCCTCCGCTGCGGGGGGCGTGGACACTGAAGCTTTCTTT

v_gene: TRBV15
abundance: NA
j_gene: TRBJ1-1
d_gene: TRBD1
CDR3aa: CATSRDQQGANTEAFF
CDR3nt: TGTGCCACCAGCAGAGATCAACAGGGGGCTAACACTGAAGCTTTCTTT

v_gene: TRBV2
abundance: NA
j_gene: TRBJ2-6
d_gene: NA
CDR3aa: CARQFSGANVLTF
CDR3nt: TGTGCCAGACAGTTCTCTGGGGCCAACGTCCTGACTTTC

v_gene: TRBV18
abundance: NA
j_gene: TRBJ1-3
d_gene: NA
CDR3aa: CASSPSWGDTIYF
CDR3nt: TGTGCCAGCTCACCGTCCTGGGGCGACACCATATATTTT

v_gene: TRBV7-3
abundance: NA
j_gene: TRBJ2-1
d_gene: NA
CDR3aa: CASSLTIGRGPYNEQFF
CDR3nt: TGTGCCAGCAGCTTAACTATCGGCAGGGGCCCCTACAATGAGCAGTTCTTC

v_gene: TRBV28
abundance: NA
j_gene: TRBJ1-2
d_gene: TRBD1
CDR3aa: CASSIGQVYGYTF
CDR3nt: TGTGCCAGCAGCATAGGACAGGTCTATGGCTACACCTTC

v_gene: TRBV30
abundance: NA
j_gene: TRBJ2-3
d_gene: NA
CDR3aa: CAWSGGSGTDTQYF
CDR3nt: TGTGCCTGGAGTGGAGGGTCCGGCACAGATACGCAGTATTTT

v_gene: TRBV5-6
abundance: NA
j_gene: TRBJ2-7
d_gene: TRBD2
CDR3aa: CASSLGVGTSATRQYF
CDR3nt: TGTGCCAGCAGCTTAGGAGTAGGGACTAGCGCGACTCGGCAGTACTTC

v_gene: TRBV30
abundance: NA
j_gene: TRBJ2-4
d_gene: TRBD2
CDR3aa: CAWSVQGAGVGDIQYF
CDR3nt: TGTGCCTGGAGTGTACAAGGGGCGGGGGTAGGGGACATTCAGTACTTC

v_gene: TRBV2
abundance: NA
j_gene: TRBJ2-3
d_gene: TRBD2
CDR3aa: CASMASTSGVGTQYF
CDR3nt: TGTGCCAGCATGGCTTCGACTAGCGGGGTGGGTACGCAGTATTTT

v_gene: TRBV28
abundance: NA
j_gene: TRBJ1-3
d_gene: NA
CDR3aa: CASSFWGSSGNTIYF
CDR3nt: TGTGCCAGCAGTTTCTGGGGCAGCTCTGGGAACACCATATATTTT

v_gene: TRBV25-1
abundance: medium-sized
j_gene: TRBJ2-7
d_gene: NA
CDR3aa: CASSENPGIEQYF
CDR3nt: TGTGCCAGCAGTGAAAATCCGGGGATCGAGCAGTACTTC

v_gene: TRBV7-9
abundance: few
j_gene: TRBJ2-1
d_gene: NA
CDR3aa: CASSLRGSSYNEQFF
CDR3nt: TGTGCCAGCAGCTTACGGGGTTCGTCCTACAATGAGCAGTTCTTC

v_gene: TRBV18
abundance: NA
j_gene: TRBJ2-7
d_gene: TRBD2
CDR3aa: CASSPTLAGWHYEQYF
CDR3nt: TGTGCCAGCTCACCTACCTTAGCGGGATGGCACTACGAGCAGTACTTC

v_gene: TRBV9
abundance: NA
j_gene: TRBJ2-1
d_gene: TRBD1
CDR3aa: CASSVNTGGTYNEQFF
CDR3nt: TGTGCCAGCAGCGTAAACACAGGGGGTACCTACAATGAGCAGTTCTTC

v_gene: TRBV5-1
abundance: NA
j_gene: TRBJ2-1
d_gene: NA
CDR3aa: CASIDSTYNEQFF
CDR3nt: TGCGCCAGCATTGACTCTACCTACAATGAGCAGTTCTTC

v_gene: TRBV28
abundance: NA
j_gene: TRBJ2-1
d_gene: TRBD2
CDR3aa: CASSRDIAGGSNEQFF
CDR3nt: TGTGCCAGCAGTCGGGACATAGCGGGGGGATCGAATGAGCAGTTCTTC

v_gene: TRBV7-2
abundance: NA
j_gene: TRBJ1-2
d_gene: NA
CDR3aa: CASSLVFRLAFGYTF
CDR3nt: TGTGCCAGCAGCTTAGTTTTCAGATTGGCCTTCGGCTACACCTTC

v_gene: TRBV9
abundance: NA
j_gene: TRBJ2-7
d_gene: TRBD1
CDR3aa: CASSLDGTGGYEQYF
CDR3nt: TGTGCCAGCAGCTTAGACGGGACAGGGGGCTACGAGCAGTACTTC

v_gene: TRBV5-6
abundance: NA
j_gene: TRBJ1-1
d_gene: NA
CDR3aa: CASSLEGRGGAFF
CDR3nt: TGTGCCAGCAGCTTAGAGGGGAGGGGAGGTGCTTTCTTT

v_gene: TRBV6-6
abundance: NA
j_gene: TRBJ1-2
d_gene: NA
CDR3aa: CASTRGYGYTF
CDR3nt: TGTGCCAGCACCAGGGGCTATGGCTACACCTTC

v_gene: TRBV11-3
abundance: once
j_gene: TRBJ2-2
d_gene: NA
CDR3aa: CASSLEGVGGELFF
CDR3nt: TGTGCCAGCAGCTTAGAAGGGGTGGGCGGGGAGCTGTTTTTT

v_gene: TRBV11-3
abundance: NA
j_gene: TRBJ2-2
d_gene: NA
CDR3aa: CASSPSGSNTGELFF
CDR3nt: TGTGCCAGCAGCCCCTCTGGGAGTAACACCGGGGAGCTGTTTTTT

v_gene: TRBV27
abundance: NA
j_gene: TRBJ1-1
d_gene: NA
CDR3aa: CASSLSAGMNTEAFF
CDR3nt: TGTGCCAGCAGTTTATCTGCAGGTATGAACACTGAAGCTTTCTTT

v_gene: TRBV7-2
abundance: NA
j_gene: TRBJ2-1
d_gene: TRBD2
CDR3aa: CASSLYGGGSNEQFF
CDR3nt: TGTGCCAGCAGCTTATATGGGGGGGGGTCCAATGAGCAGTTCTTC

v_gene: TRBV10-1
abundance: NA
j_gene: TRBJ2-5
d_gene: TRBD2
CDR3aa: CASTCYLAGGRETQYF
CDR3nt: TGCGCCAGCACTTGCTACCTAGCGGGAGGCCGAGAGACCCAGTACTTC

v_gene: TRBV7-7
abundance: NA
j_gene: TRBJ2-3
d_gene: NA
CDR3aa: CASSLGTSTDTQYF
CDR3nt: TGTGCTAGCAGCTTAGGGACTAGCACAGATACGCAGTATTTT

v_gene: TRBV6-5
abundance: NA
j_gene: TRBJ2-1
d_gene: TRBD1
CDR3aa: CASSAGTGESDEQFF
CDR3nt: TGTGCCAGCAGTGCCGGGACAGGGGAGTCGGATGAGCAGTTCTTC

v_gene: TRBV28
abundance: NA
j_gene: TRBJ2-7
d_gene: NA
CDR3aa: CASSPTGSYEQYF
CDR3nt: TGTGCCAGCAGTCCGACTGGATCCTACGAGCAGTACTTC

v_gene: TRBV30
abundance: NA
j_gene: TRBJ1-2
d_gene: NA
CDR3aa: CAWSPHSQPSYGYTF
CDR3nt: TGTGCCTGGAGTCCCCACTCCCAACCTAGTTATGGCTACACCTTC

v_gene: TRBV30
abundance: NA
j_gene: TRBJ1-3
d_gene: NA
CDR3aa: CAWSDIGNTIYF
CDR3nt: TGTGCCTGGAGTGACATTGGAAACACCATATATTTT

v_gene: TRBV5-1
abundance: NA
j_gene: TRBJ2-3
d_gene: NA
CDR3aa: CASRAGIGDTQYF
CDR3nt: TGCGCCAGCAGAGCGGGTATCGGAGATACGCAGTATTTT

v_gene: TRBV5-4
abundance: NA
j_gene: TRBJ2-7
d_gene: TRBD2
CDR3aa: CASSLGSSGGPYEQYF
CDR3nt: TGTGCCAGCAGCTTGGGGTCTAGCGGGGGACCCTACGAGCAGTACTTC

v_gene: TRBV29-1
abundance: once
j_gene: TRBJ2-7
d_gene: NA
CDR3aa: CSVEDWTDEQYF
CDR3nt: TGCAGCGTTGAAGATTGGACAGACGAGCAGTACTTC

v_gene: TRBV4-2
abundance: few
j_gene: TRBJ2-7
d_gene: NA
CDR3aa: CASSLSRNYEQYF
CDR3nt: TGTGCCAGCAGCCTATCTAGAAACTACGAGCAGTACTTC

v_gene: TRBV30
abundance: NA
j_gene: TRBJ2-7
d_gene: NA
CDR3aa: CAWSVLSGYEQYF
CDR3nt: TGTGCCTGGAGTGTCCTCTCAGGCTACGAGCAGTACTTC

v_gene: TRBV25-1
abundance: few
j_gene: TRBJ2-3
d_gene: TRBD1
CDR3aa: CASSVGQGSLDTQYF
CDR3nt: TGTGCCAGCAGTGTAGGACAGGGGAGTTTAGATACGCAGTATTTT

v_gene: TRBV27
abundance: NA
j_gene: TRBJ2-7
d_gene: TRBD2
CDR3aa: CASRQGLAEYF
CDR3nt: TGTGCCAGCAGGCAGGGCCTAGCGGAGTACTTC

v_gene: TRBV5-1
abundance: NA
j_gene: TRBJ2-7
d_gene: NA
CDR3aa: CASSLESGLEQYF
CDR3nt: TGCGCCAGCAGCTTGGAAAGCGGGCTTGAGCAGTACTTC

v_gene: TRBV14
abundance: NA
j_gene: TRBJ2-7
d_gene: TRBD1
CDR3aa: CASRPGQGTGEQYF
CDR3nt: TGTGCCAGCAGACCGGGACAGGGAACGGGAGAGCAGTACTTC

v_gene: TRBV27
abundance: once
j_gene: TRBJ2-7
d_gene: TRBD1
CDR3aa: CASGGQDNTYEQYF
CDR3nt: TGTGCCAGCGGGGGACAGGACAACACCTACGAGCAGTACTTC

v_gene: TRBV12-5
abundance: NA
j_gene: TRBJ2-3
d_gene: NA
CDR3aa: CASRGITDTQYF
CDR3nt: TGTGCTTCTCGGGGGATCACAGATACGCAGTATTTT

v_gene: TRBV7-8
abundance: NA
j_gene: TRBJ2-5
d_gene: NA
CDR3aa: CASTLKETQYF
CDR3nt: TGTGCCAGCACACTCAAAGAGACCCAGTACTTC

v_gene: TRBV18
abundance: NA
j_gene: TRBJ1-3
d_gene: NA
CDR3aa: CASSPPGSDGNTIYF
CDR3nt: TGTGCCAGCTCACCACCGGGGAGCGATGGAAACACCATATATTTT